The rows below give T cell receptor beta chains drawn from one sample of a study of T cell repertoires in cytomegalovirus infection. These TCRs are of unknown antigen specificity. MiXCR, applied by TCRdb to the reads, yields one record per CDR3 protein. The sample includes approximately 910,000 distinct CDR3 sequences, around 29% seen only once; the top ten take more than 13%. The sample in question was cultured CD8+ T cells from PBMCs, obtained from culture after CMV antigen stimulation. The receptors shown here come from a human donor in good health (CMV status not recorded). Some clones in this sample may be carry-over from other donors' samples. The CDR3 runs from the conserved cysteine through the conserved F or W. A D gene is named only where the DNA matches it firmly. Some rows have no size entry. The others give once, few or many, or a class for an expanded clone.

d_gene	v_gene	j_gene	abundance	CDR3nt	CDR3aa
-	TRBV24-1	TRBJ1-3	few	TGTGCCACCAGAAGGTCTGGAAACACCATATATTTT	CATRRSGNTIYF
-	TRBV6-8	TRBJ2-5	-	TGTGCCAGCAGTTACCCGTATGCGGAGACCCAGTACTTC	CASSYPYAETQYF
TRBD1	TRBV11-3	TRBJ2-5	few	TGTGCCAGCAGCTTGAAGGCCTCCCGGGACAGCAAAGAGACCCAGTACTTC	CASSLKASRDSKETQYF
TRBD2	TRBV7-6	TRBJ2-5	few	TGTGCCAGCAGCTCACCTAGCGGGGGGCCGGGCCAGTACTTC	CASSSPSGGPGQYF
-	TRBV29-1	TRBJ1-5	once	TGCAGCGTTATCCCGGCCGGCAGGCAACTTAATCAGCCCCAGCATTTT	CSVIPAGRQLNQPQHF
TRBD1	TRBV9	TRBJ2-2	many	TGTGCCAGCAGCGCCCGGGACAGGTGGGAAACCGGGGAGCTGTTTTTT	CASSARDRWETGELFF
TRBD2	TRBV6-6	TRBJ2-7	few	TGTGCCAGCAGTTACTCGACCCTAGCGGGGCCTTCCTACGAGCAGTACTTC	CASSYSTLAGPSYEQYF
TRBD1	TRBV6-2/TRBV6-3	TRBJ1-1	-	TGTGCCAGCAGTATAACGCAGGACAGGGAGTACACTGAAGCTTTCTTT	CASSITQDREYTEAFF
TRBD2	TRBV4-1	TRBJ2-4	-	TGCGCCAGCAGCCAAGATGCGGGGGTAGCCAAAAACATTCAGTACTTC	CASSQDAGVAKNIQYF
-	TRBV7-3	TRBJ1-6	many	TGTGCCAGCAGCTTATCCCGGGGGCCTAATTCACCCCTCCACTTT	CASSLSRGPNSPLHF
-	TRBV7-4	TRBJ2-7	-	TGTGCCAGCAGCTTACCCGTAAGCTCCTACGAGCAGTACTTC	CASSLPVSSYEQYF
-	TRBV4-1	TRBJ2-3	few	TGCGCCAGCAGCCTTGGGACTCAAACATCTAGCACAGATACGCAGTATTTT	CASSLGTQTSSTDTQYF
-	TRBV12-3/TRBV12-4	TRBJ2-5	many	TGTGCCAGCAGTTTAATACGTGGGACTCGAGAGACCCAGTACTTC	CASSLIRGTRETQYF
-	TRBV2	TRBJ1-2	few	TGTGCCAGCAGTTCGGACGGCCGGAACTATGGCTACACCTTC	CASSSDGRNYGYTF
TRBD2	TRBV7-8	TRBJ2-7	-	TGTGCCAGCAGCTTTAGCAACAAAGGTAGCGGGGGTTCCTCCTACGAGCAGTACTTC	CASSFSNKGSGGSSYEQYF
-	TRBV10-2	TRBJ2-2	few	TGCGCCAGCAGTCTTTGGACCGGCACCGGGGAGCTGTTTTTT	CASSLWTGTGELFF
-	TRBV6-1	TRBJ1-5	few	TGTGCCACCAGTGGAGGGTATAGCAATCAGCCCCAGCATTTT	CATSGGYSNQPQHF